The TCR beta chain described here comes from a study of shared T cell receptors in the human thymus. The method was immunoSEQ multiplex PCR; TCRdb's version includes in-frame clones alone and lacks a portion of them. Of 600,000 to 900,000 clones listed, 80% to 90% are singletons. The germline V gene has CDR1 SEHNR and CDR2 FQNEAQ (reference sequence). This CDR3 contains 17 residues. The V gene lost 3 bases and the J gene lost 3 bases, with 18 bases spanning the gap. The same data also contributed to another study, on human thymus T cells. That investigation notes: Healthy Finnish infants having corrective surgery for congenital heart defects served as donors. Corrective cardiac operations yielded the resected thymus tissue. Both thymic and peripheral blood repertoires showed apparently biased V and J usage. Related reports documented highly overlapping thymic repertoires among unrelated individuals.

This chain joins TRBV7-9 and TRBJ1-5; D might be TRBD1 (6 bases). The specimen was thymocytes. The receptor comes from a girl under three years old with a congenital heart defect. CDR3 sequence: CASSFSSGTSDNQPQHF. The DNA for the CDR3 is TGTGCCAGCAGCTTTTCCTCCGGGACATCTGACAATCAGCCCCAGCATTTT.